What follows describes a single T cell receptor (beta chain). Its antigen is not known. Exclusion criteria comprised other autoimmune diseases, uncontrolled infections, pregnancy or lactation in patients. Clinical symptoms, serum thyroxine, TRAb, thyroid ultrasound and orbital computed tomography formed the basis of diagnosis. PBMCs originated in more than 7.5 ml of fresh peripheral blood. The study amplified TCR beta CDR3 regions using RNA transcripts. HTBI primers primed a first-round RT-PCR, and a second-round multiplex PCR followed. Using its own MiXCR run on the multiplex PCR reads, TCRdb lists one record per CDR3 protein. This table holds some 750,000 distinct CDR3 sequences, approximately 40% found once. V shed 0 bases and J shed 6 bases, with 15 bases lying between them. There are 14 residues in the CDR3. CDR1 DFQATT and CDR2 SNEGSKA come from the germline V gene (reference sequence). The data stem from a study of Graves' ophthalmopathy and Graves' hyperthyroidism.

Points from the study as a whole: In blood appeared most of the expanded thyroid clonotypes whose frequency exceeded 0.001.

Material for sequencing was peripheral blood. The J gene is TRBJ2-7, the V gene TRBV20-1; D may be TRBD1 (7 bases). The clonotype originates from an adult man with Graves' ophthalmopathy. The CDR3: CSARDRRGQGEQYF. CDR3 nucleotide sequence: TGCAGTGCTAGAGATCGGAGGGGGCAGGGCGAGCAGTACTTC.